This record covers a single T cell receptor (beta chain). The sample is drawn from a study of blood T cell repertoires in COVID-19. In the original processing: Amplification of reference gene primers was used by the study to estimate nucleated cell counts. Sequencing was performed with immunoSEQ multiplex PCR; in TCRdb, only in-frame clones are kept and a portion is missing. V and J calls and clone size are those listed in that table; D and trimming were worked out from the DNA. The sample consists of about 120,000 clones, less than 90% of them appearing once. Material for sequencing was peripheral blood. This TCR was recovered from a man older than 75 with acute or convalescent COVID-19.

This CDR3 is CASRSLYTDTQYF. The CDR3, as DNA: TGCGCCAGCCGGTCCTTATACACAGATACGCAGTATTTT. This rearrangement joins TRBV5-1 to TRBJ2-3; D ambiguous. This CDR3 is 13 amino acids long. CDR1 SGHRS and CDR2 YFSETQ come from the germline V gene. Trimming left V 7 bases short and J 2 bases short, with 11 bases between.